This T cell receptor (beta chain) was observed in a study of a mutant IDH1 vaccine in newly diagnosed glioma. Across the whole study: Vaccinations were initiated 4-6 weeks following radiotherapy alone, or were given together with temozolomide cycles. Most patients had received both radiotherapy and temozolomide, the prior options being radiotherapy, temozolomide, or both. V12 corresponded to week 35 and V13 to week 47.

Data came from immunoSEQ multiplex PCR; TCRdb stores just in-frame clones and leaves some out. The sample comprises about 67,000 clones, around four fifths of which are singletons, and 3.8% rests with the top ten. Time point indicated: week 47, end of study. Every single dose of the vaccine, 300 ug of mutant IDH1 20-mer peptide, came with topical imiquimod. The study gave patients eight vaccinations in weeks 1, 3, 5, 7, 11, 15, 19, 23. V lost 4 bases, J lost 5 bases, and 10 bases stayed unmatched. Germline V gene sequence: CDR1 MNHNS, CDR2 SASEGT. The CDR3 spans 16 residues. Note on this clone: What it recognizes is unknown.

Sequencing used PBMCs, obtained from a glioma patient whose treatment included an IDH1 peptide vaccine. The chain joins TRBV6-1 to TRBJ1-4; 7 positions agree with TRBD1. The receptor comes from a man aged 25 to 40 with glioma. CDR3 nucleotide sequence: TGTGCCAGCAGTGGGCCTGACAGGGACGGAAATGAAAAACTGTTTTTT. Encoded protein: CASSGPDRDGNEKLFF.